A selection of T cell receptor beta chains follows, all from one sample in a study of blood T cell repertoires in COVID-19. The assay was immunoSEQ multiplex PCR, and TCRdb's table has in-frame clones only and misses some. The table records 240,000 or so clones, just under 85% of them present only once. The sample taken for sequencing was peripheral blood. The receptors derive from a woman of 80 years or more with acute or convalescent COVID-19. Each CDR3 is given with its conserved first and last residue. The order of the fields is D gene, V gene, clone size, J gene, CDR3 DNA, CDR3 protein. D genes are given only for firm matches. Size values are once, few and many counts, or a class for expanded clones, and some rows have none.

>TRBD2|TRBV29-1|few|TRBJ2-1
TGCAGCTCGGGACTAGCGGGGGAGAGGGGCAATGAGCAGTTCTTC
CSSGLAGERGNEQFF
>-|TRBV7-3|-|TRBJ1-1
TGTGCCAGCAGCTTAACGGGAGGGAACACTGAAGCTTTCTTT
CASSLTGGNTEAFF
>TRBD1|TRBV5-1|-|TRBJ1-1
TGCGCCAGCAGCTTTTCGACAGGGGGCACTGAAGCTTTCTTT
CASSFSTGGTEAFF
>-|TRBV19|-|TRBJ1-4
TGTGCCAGTAGTAGACTAAACACTAATGAAAAACTGTTTTTT
CASSRLNTNEKLFF
>TRBD1|TRBV5-1|-|TRBJ2-2
TGCGCCAGCAGCCCAGGGGGCTTCACCGGGGAGCTGTTTTTT
CASSPGGFTGELFF
>-|TRBV5-4|-|TRBJ2-7
TGTGCCAGCAGCGGGGCGGGCGGGGGCGACGCCTACGAGCAGTACTTC
CASSGAGGGDAYEQYF
>TRBD1|TRBV10-2|-|TRBJ1-5
TGCGCCAGCAGACCGGGACAGGCCGGCAATCAGCCCCAGCATTTT
CASRPGQAGNQPQHF
>-|TRBV11-1|once|TRBJ2-2
TGTGCCAGCAGCCCTAACGGGGAGCTGTTTTTT
CASSPNGELFF
>-|TRBV28|-|TRBJ2-7
TGTGCCAGCAGTTTGGTCGGGGTCGAGCAGTACTTC
CASSLVGVEQYF
>TRBD2|TRBV19|-|TRBJ2-5
TGTGCCAGTAGTATACTGAGCGGGGGCCACCAAGAGACCCAGTACTTC
CASSILSGGHQETQYF
>-|TRBV18|-|TRBJ2-7
TGTGCCAGCTCACCTGGCAGAAGCTCCTACGAGCAGTACTTC
CASSPGRSSYEQYF
>-|TRBV6-2/TRBV6-3|-|TRBJ1-4
TGTGCCAGCAGTCCCTCGGGGGAGGGCCGGGAGGCAACTAATGAAAAACTGTTTTTT
CASSPSGEGREATNEKLFF
>-|TRBV7-9|-|TRBJ1-2
TGTGCCAGCAGCGGTCGGGACTCCCATGGCTACACCTTC
CASSGRDSHGYTF
>-|TRBV6-5|-|TRBJ1-3
TGTGCCAGCAGTTTAGGGGGTGTACTCTCTGGAAACACCATATATTTT
CASSLGGVLSGNTIYF
>-|TRBV6-5|-|TRBJ2-4
TGTGCCAGCCGACAGGACAAAAACATTCAGTACTTC
CASRQDKNIQYF
>-|TRBV5-4|-|TRBJ2-7
TGTGCCAGCAGCTCTGACTACCAAATAATCTACGAGCAGTACTTC
CASSSDYQIIYEQYF
>TRBD2|TRBV3-1/TRBV3-2|-|TRBJ2-1
TGTGCCAGCAGCCAAAGAGCGGGGGGGAATTACAATGAGCAGTTCTTC
CASSQRAGGNYNEQFF
>-|TRBV2|-|TRBJ1-2
TGTGCCAGCAAGATCAGGGGAACGTTTGAGGGCTACACCTTC
CASKIRGTFEGYTF
>-|TRBV28|-|TRBJ1-2
TGTGCCAGCAACGATGCGGGGCAGGGAAACTATGGCTACACCTTC
CASNDAGQGNYGYTF
>TRBD1|TRBV6-1|once|TRBJ1-2
TGTGCCAGCAGTGAAAGTTGGACAGGTGATGGCTACACCTTC
CASSESWTGDGYTF
>-|TRBV6-2/TRBV6-3|few|TRBJ1-5
TGTGCCAGCAGTTACTCGTCCGGGAGAGGGGATCAGCCCCAGCATTTT
CASSYSSGRGDQPQHF
>-|TRBV27|-|TRBJ1-6
TGTGCCAGCAGCCTAAGGGGGGGCTCCTATAATTCACCCCTCCACTTT
CASSLRGGSYNSPLHF